This TCR beta chain was captured in a study of T cell changes during pregnancy in multiple sclerosis. The table came from immunoSEQ multiplex PCR; TCRdb's copy has only in-frame clones and leaves some out. The table shows 84,000 or so clones, with approximately 94% occurring only once. The CDR3 sequence is 16 residues long. V gave up 1 base and J gave up 3 bases; unmatched junction bases: 8. From germline, CDR1 is SNHLY and CDR2 FYNNEI. This chain connects TRBV2 to TRBJ2-7, with 8 bases identical to TRBD2. This sequence was found in a female donor with multiple sclerosis, enrolled in a pregnancy study. The specimen was peripheral blood, collected in the third trimester of pregnancy. The DNA for the CDR3 is TGTGCCAGCAGTGAAGAGCACGGGGGGGAGATCTACGAGCAGTACTTC. Residues: CASSEEHGGEIYEQYF.